This is a list of T cell receptor beta chains from one sample in a study of blood T cells in healthy people across ages. TCRdb ran MiXCR on the 5' RACE reads and lists one entry per CDR3 protein. Here the sample spans 850,000 to 1,100,000 distinct CDR3 sequences, under 40% being singletons. The sample consisted of blood. The receptors here all came from a man younger than 35 in good health. Both conserved end residues are part of each CDR3. Each record gives: clone size, V gene, D gene, J gene, CDR3 protein, CDR3 DNA. A D gene is named only where the DNA matches it firmly. The size field is filled for only some rows; it gives once, few, many or a size class.

few	TRBV6-6	TRBD1	TRBJ1-1	CASRSGQEPSEAFF	TGTGCCAGCAGGTCGGGACAGGAACCATCTGAAGCTTTCTTT
few	TRBV28	NA	TRBJ1-1	CASSFNWWTEAFF	TGTGCCAGCAGTTTTAATTGGTGGACTGAAGCTTTCTTT
NA	TRBV5-1	NA	TRBJ2-3	CASSLTSGTTDTQYF	TGCGCCAGCAGCTTAACATCAGGGACCACAGATACGCAGTATTTT
few	TRBV4-2	TRBD2	TRBJ2-1	CASSQEAATSGSYNEQFF	TGTGCCAGCAGCCAAGAAGCTGCGACTAGCGGCTCCTACAATGAGCAGTTCTTC
NA	TRBV7-9	NA	TRBJ2-1	CASSLGRPPYNEQFF	TGTGCCAGCAGCTTGGGCCGTCCGCCCTACAATGAGCAGTTCTTC
NA	TRBV4-1	NA	TRBJ2-1	CASGQEPPRSYNEQFF	TGCGCCAGCGGCCAAGAACCGCCTAGGTCTTACAATGAGCAGTTCTTC
few	TRBV7-2	TRBD2	TRBJ2-1	CASSVTSGEYNEQFF	TGTGCCAGCAGCGTGACTAGCGGGGAGTACAATGAGCAGTTCTTC
NA	TRBV20-1	NA	TRBJ2-4	CSTSRGLQNIQYF	TGCAGTACTAGCAGAGGACTGCAAAACATTCAGTACTTC
few	TRBV6-2/TRBV6-3	NA	TRBJ2-1	CASSTTRTEQFF	TGTGCCAGCAGCACGACTAGAACTGAGCAGTTCTTC
few	TRBV30	NA	TRBJ1-1	CAWSVNLNTEAFF	TGTGCCTGGAGTGTAAACTTGAACACTGAAGCTTTCTTT
NA	TRBV27	NA	TRBJ1-4	CASSMDSTNEKLFF	TGTGCCAGCAGTATGGACAGCACTAATGAAAAACTGTTTTTT
many	TRBV11-1	NA	TRBJ2-3	CASGSTDTQYF	TGTGCCAGCGGGAGCACAGATACGCAGTATTTT
NA	TRBV7-3	NA	TRBJ1-2	CASSLTYEDRSGYTF	TGTGCCAGCAGCTTAACTTACGAAGACCGGAGTGGCTACACCTTC
NA	TRBV9	TRBD2	TRBJ2-3	CASSVIPGLAGALTDTQYF	TGTGCCAGCAGCGTGATACCGGGACTAGCGGGGGCCCTCACAGATACGCAGTATTTT
NA	TRBV6-5	NA	TRBJ1-2	CASSSFGLNYGYTF	TGTGCCAGCAGTTCCTTTGGGCTGAACTATGGCTACACCTTC
once	TRBV7-3	TRBD1	TRBJ2-3	CASSPQTGVADTQYF	TGTGCCAGCAGCCCTCAGACAGGGGTGGCAGATACGCAGTATTTT
many	TRBV20-1	NA	TRBJ2-5	CSARDPGQETQYF	TGCAGTGCTAGAGATCCGGGGCAAGAGACCCAGTACTTC
NA	TRBV2	TRBD1	TRBJ1-1	CASTIFQGADIEAFF	TGTGCCAGCACGATATTTCAGGGGGCCGATATTGAAGCTTTCTTT
NA	TRBV4-2	NA	TRBJ1-6	CASGQVSDSPLHF	TGTGCCAGCGGCCAAGTTAGTGATTCACCCCTCCACTTT
NA	TRBV20-1	NA	TRBJ1-1	CSARPGTEVGAEAFF	TGCAGTGCTCGACCCGGGACTGAGGTTGGAGCTGAAGCTTTCTTT
NA	TRBV27	TRBD1	TRBJ1-5	CASSLRGPGNQPQHF	TGTGCCAGCAGTTTGAGGGGGCCGGGCAATCAGCCCCAGCATTTT
few	TRBV6-1	NA	TRBJ2-2	CASSRTPGRTLNTGELFF	TGTGCCAGCAGCCGAACCCCAGGGCGCACGCTCAACACCGGGGAGCTGTTTTTT
few	TRBV6-2/TRBV6-3	TRBD1	TRBJ2-5	CAIKDRGDRETQYF	TGTGCCATCAAGGACAGGGGGGATCGAGAGACCCAGTACTTC
NA	TRBV6-2/TRBV6-3	NA	TRBJ1-5	CASTFPGDAGQPQHF	TGTGCCAGCACCTTCCCGGGGGACGCCGGTCAGCCCCAGCATTTT
NA	TRBV6-5	NA	TRBJ2-4	CASSYGTGGRENIQYF	TGTGCCAGCAGTTACGGTACAGGTGGGCGTGAAAACATTCAGTACTTC
NA	TRBV18	NA	TRBJ1-1	CASSPSEGAEMNTEAFF	TGTGCCAGCTCACCATCGGAGGGTGCGGAAATGAACACTGAAGCTTTCTTT
NA	TRBV6-1	NA	TRBJ1-1	CASSEGVEAFF	TGTGCTAGCAGTGAGGGGGTAGAAGCTTTCTTT
few	TRBV7-2	NA	TRBJ2-2	CASSLVQGGTGELFF	TGTGCCAGCAGCTTAGTACAGGGTGGTACCGGGGAGCTGTTTTTT
few	TRBV12-3/TRBV12-4	NA	TRBJ2-1	CASSPGVIYNEQFF	TGTGCCAGCAGTCCGGGGGTGATCTACAATGAGCAGTTCTTC
many	TRBV4-3	NA	TRBJ1-2	CASREAGLSIRGYTF	TGCGCCAGCAGAGAGGCAGGGTTGTCTATTCGAGGCTACACCTTC
NA	TRBV20-1	NA	TRBJ1-4	CSARDGTESNEKLFF	TGCAGTGCTAGAGACGGGACGGAAAGTAATGAAAAACTGTTTTTT
few	TRBV4-3	NA	TRBJ2-7	CASSQDHPGSYEQYF	TGCGCCAGCAGCCAAGATCATCCGGGTTCCTACGAGCAGTACTTC
NA	TRBV7-9	NA	TRBJ1-4	CASSLGFDPNEKLFF	TGTGCCAGCAGCTTGGGGTTCGACCCTAATGAAAAACTGTTTTTT
NA	TRBV5-1	NA	TRBJ2-5	CASSWGRQSYIETQYF	TGCGCCAGCAGCTGGGGTCGACAGAGTTATATAGAGACCCAGTACTTC
NA	TRBV19	NA	TRBJ1-4	CASSMGRGRPNEKLFF	TGTGCCAGTAGTATGGGCCGCGGCAGACCTAATGAAAAACTGTTTTTT
NA	TRBV3-1	NA	TRBJ1-1	CASSQESGTVAFF	TGTGCCAGCAGCCAAGAGTCAGGGACTGTAGCTTTCTTT
few	TRBV7-6	NA	TRBJ1-1	CASSSPTSGVRNTEAFF	TGTGCCAGCAGCTCACCCACCTCAGGGGTGAGGAACACTGAAGCTTTCTTT
NA	TRBV20-1	NA	TRBJ2-2	CSARGARARNTGELFF	TGCAGTGCTAGAGGCGCAAGGGCCAGGAACACCGGGGAGCTGTTTTTT
many	TRBV4-2	NA	TRBJ1-2	CASSQDKGRIGGYTF	TGTGCCAGCAGCCAAGATAAGGGGCGCATCGGTGGCTACACCTTC
NA	TRBV27	TRBD1	TRBJ1-2	CASSFVPGTDGYTF	TGTGCCAGCAGTTTCGTTCCCGGGACAGATGGCTACACCTTC
NA	TRBV6-5	NA	TRBJ1-1	CASSYSINGNTEAFF	TGTGCCAGCAGTTACTCGATCAACGGCAACACTGAAGCTTTCTTT
NA	TRBV5-5	NA	TRBJ2-1	CASSFLEGREQFF	TGTGCCAGCAGCTTTTTGGAAGGGCGTGAGCAGTTCTTC
NA	TRBV12-3/TRBV12-4	NA	TRBJ1-6	CASDSGSYNSPLHF	TGTGCCAGCGATAGTGGCTCCTATAATTCACCCCTCCACTTT
few	TRBV21-1	NA	TRBJ2-1	CASSTQGYFDKETQFF	TGTGCCAGCAGCACACAGGGTTATTTTGACAAGGAGACCCAGTTCTTC
few	TRBV28	NA	TRBJ2-1	CASSWDAEQFF	TGTGCCAGCAGCTGGGACGCTGAGCAGTTCTTC
NA	TRBV13	TRBD1	TRBJ2-2	CASSSGTGHTGELFF	TGTGCCAGCAGCTCCGGGACAGGGCACACCGGGGAGCTGTTTTTT